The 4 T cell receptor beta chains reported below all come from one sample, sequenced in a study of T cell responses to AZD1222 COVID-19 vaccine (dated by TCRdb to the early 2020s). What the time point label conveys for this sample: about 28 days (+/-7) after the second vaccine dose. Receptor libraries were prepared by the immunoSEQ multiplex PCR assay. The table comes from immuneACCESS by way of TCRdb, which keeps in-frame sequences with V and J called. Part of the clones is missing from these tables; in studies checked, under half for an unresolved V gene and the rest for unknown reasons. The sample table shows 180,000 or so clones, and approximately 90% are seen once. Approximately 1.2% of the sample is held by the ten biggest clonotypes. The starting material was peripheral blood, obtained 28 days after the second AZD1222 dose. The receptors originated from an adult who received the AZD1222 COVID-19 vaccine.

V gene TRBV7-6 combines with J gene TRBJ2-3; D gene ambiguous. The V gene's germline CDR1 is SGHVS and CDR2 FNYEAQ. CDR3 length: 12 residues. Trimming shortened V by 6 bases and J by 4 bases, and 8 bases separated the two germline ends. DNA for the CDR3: TGTGCCAGCAGTCAGGCCGCAGATACGCAGTATTTT. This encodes CASSQAADTQYF.

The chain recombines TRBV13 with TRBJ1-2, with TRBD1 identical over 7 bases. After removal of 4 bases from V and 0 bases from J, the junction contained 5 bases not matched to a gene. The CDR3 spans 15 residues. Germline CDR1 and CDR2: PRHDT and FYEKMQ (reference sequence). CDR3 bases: TGTGCCAGCAGCTCTCCAGACAGGGCTAACTATGGCTACACCTTC. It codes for CASSSPDRANYGYTF.

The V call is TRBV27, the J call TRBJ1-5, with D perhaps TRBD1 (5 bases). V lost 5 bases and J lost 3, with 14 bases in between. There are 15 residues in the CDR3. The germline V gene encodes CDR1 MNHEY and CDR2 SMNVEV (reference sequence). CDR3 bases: TGTGCCAGCAGTGGGGCCGCAGGGCCCAATCAGCCCCAGCATTTT. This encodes CASSGAAGPNQPQHF.

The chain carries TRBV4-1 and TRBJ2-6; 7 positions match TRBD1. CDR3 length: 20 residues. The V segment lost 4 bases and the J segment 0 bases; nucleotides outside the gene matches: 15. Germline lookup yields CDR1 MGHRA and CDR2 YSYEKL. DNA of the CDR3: TGCGCCAGCAGCCGTCAGAATTCGGGACAGCTTATCTCTGGGGCCAACGTCCTGACTTTC. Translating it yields CASSRQNSGQLISGANVLTF.